The source of this T cell receptor beta chain is a study of OX40 agonist ivuxolimab in advanced cancers. Method: immunoSEQ multiplex PCR; TCRdb's copy keeps in-frame clones and lacks some. The table has tens of thousands of clones, around 82% seen once; the top ten hold about 2%. The CDR3 spans 15 residues. Trimming pared 0 bases from V and 6 bases from J, leaving 11 bases between. The germline V gene encodes CDR1 MGHRA and CDR2 YSYEKL. This clonotype was obtained from an adult with an advanced solid tumor such as melanoma, head and neck, liver or kidney cancer. This chain joins TRBV4-1 and TRBJ2-2, with D perhaps TRBD2 (6 bases). Sequenced here: CD4+ or CD8+ T cells sorted from blood, sampled in a trial of the OX40 agonist ivuxolimab. This CDR3 reads CASSQEGRGSGELFF. Here the CDR3 DNA reads TGCGCCAGCAGCCAAGAGGGTCGGGGGTCCGGGGAGCTGTTTTTT.